This entry concerns a single T cell receptor (beta chain). Its matching antigen is unknown. This sample was taken from a study of beta chain features in type 1 diabetes. At the level of the study: Taken together, all samples contributed some 100 million examined sorted cells.

Germline lookup yields CDR1 ENHRY and CDR2 SYGVKD. V lost 1 base and J lost 1; bases outside the gene matches: 6. The CDR3 contains 17 residues. Notes on the study in general: Reads derived from cDNA could over-represent cells showing high TCR expression. A moderate, significant TCRB CDR3 shortening appeared in type 1 diabetes across four CD4+ subsets.

Every bit of the isolated RNA underwent reverse transcription, so sequencing read expressed TCRB transcripts. Measured with immunoSEQ multiplex PCR; TCRdb has only the in-frame clones, and not every one. The table has hundreds of thousands of clones, roughly 30% seen once. V gene TRBV10-3 combines with J gene TRBJ2-3, with TRBD2 identical over 9 bases. The source of this sequence is a man aged 18 to 30 in good health. Sequences were obtained from naive CD4+ T cells from blood. CDR3: CAISEFSGSDRTDTQYF. The CDR3 DNA reads as TGTGCCATCAGTGAGTTTAGCGGGAGCGACCGCACAGATACGCAGTATTTT.